The TCR beta chain described here comes from a study of blood T cell repertoires in COVID-19. CDR1 is MNHEY, CDR2 SMNVEV, per germline (reference sequence). There are 14 residues in the CDR3. The junction had 4 bases not matched to a gene; V was cut back by 6 bases and J by 4 bases. Assay: immunoSEQ multiplex PCR; the TCRdb copy retains only in-frame clones and omits some. The repertoire holds 110,000 to 150,000 clones, with more than 75% as singletons. The specimen was PBMCs or T cells enriched from blood (not recorded which). The receptor was derived from a man in his 60s who had recovered from COVID-19. V gene TRBV27 combines with J gene TRBJ2-2; TRBD1 aligns across 8 bases. The CDR3 region has the DNA TGTGCCAGCAGGACAGGGGCCATCACCGGGGAGCTGTTTTTT. This sequence encodes CASRTGAITGELFF.